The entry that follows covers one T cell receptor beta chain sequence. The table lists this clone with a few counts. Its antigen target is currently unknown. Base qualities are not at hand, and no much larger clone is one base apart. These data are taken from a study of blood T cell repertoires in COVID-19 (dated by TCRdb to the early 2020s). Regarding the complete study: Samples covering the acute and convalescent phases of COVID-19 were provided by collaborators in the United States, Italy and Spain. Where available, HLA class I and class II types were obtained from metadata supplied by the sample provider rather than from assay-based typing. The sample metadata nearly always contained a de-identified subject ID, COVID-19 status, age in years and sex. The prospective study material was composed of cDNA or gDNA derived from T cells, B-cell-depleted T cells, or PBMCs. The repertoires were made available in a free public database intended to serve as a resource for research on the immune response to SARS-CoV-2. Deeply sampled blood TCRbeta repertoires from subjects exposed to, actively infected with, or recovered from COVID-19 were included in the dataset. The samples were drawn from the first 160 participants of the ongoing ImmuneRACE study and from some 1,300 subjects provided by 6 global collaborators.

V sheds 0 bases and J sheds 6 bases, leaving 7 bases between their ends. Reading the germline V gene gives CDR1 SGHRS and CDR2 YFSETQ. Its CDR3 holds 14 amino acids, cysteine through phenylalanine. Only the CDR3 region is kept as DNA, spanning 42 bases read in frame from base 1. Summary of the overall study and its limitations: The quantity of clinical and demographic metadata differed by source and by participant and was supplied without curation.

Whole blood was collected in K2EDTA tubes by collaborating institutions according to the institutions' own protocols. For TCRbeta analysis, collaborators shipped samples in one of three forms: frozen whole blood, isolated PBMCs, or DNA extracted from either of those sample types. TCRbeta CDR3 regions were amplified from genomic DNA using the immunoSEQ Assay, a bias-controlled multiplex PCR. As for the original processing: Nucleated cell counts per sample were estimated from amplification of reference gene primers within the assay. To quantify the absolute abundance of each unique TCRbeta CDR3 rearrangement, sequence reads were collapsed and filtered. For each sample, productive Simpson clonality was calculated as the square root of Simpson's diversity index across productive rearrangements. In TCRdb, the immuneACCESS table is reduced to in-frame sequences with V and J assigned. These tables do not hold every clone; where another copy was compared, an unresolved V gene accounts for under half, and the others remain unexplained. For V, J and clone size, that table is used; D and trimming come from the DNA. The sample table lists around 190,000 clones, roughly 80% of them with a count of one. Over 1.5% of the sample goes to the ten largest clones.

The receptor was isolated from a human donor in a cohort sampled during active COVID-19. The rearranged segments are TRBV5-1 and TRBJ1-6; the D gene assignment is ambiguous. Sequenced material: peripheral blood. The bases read TGCGCCAGCAGCTTGGAAACAGCTAATTCACCCCTCCACTTT. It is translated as CASSLETANSPLHF.